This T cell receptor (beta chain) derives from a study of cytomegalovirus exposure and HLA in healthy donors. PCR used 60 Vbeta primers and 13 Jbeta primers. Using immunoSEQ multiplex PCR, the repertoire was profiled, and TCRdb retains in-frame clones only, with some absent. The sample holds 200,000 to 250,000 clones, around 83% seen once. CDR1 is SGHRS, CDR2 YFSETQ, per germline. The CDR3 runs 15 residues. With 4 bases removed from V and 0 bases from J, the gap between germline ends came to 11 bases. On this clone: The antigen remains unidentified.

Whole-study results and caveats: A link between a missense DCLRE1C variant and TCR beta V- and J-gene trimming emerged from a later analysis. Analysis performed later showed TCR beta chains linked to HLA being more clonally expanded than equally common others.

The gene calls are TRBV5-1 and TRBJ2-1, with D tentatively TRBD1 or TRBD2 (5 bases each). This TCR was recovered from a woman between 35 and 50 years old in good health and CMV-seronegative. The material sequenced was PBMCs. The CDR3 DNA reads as TGCGCCAGCAGCGTGGGGGAGAGCTCCTACAATGAGCAGTTCTTC. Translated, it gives CASSVGESSYNEQFF.